The next 30 T cell receptor beta chains were all read from a single sample in a study of T-cell reconstitution after alpha-beta-depleted transplantation in children. Findings and limits, study-wide: T cells produced anew were the main source of T-cell counts and diversity one year after transplant.

TCRbeta library preparation incorporated unique molecular identifiers. A single record per CDR3 protein comes from TCRdb applying MiXCR to the PCR reads. This sample has about 300,000 distinct CDR3 sequences, with almost 8% found just once. The antigens these receptors bind are not known. Sequencing was performed on peripheral blood, taken 360 days after TCRalphabeta/CD19-depleted stem cell transplant. The receptors originated from a female patient aged 2-10 years who had a stem cell transplant for Fanconi anemia, so the T cells may come from the graft donor.

This clonotype occurred a few times. The V and J genes are TRBV6-1 and TRBJ1-5; TRBD1 is a possible D gene (6 bases). V was clipped by 2 bases and J by 11 bases, with 7 bases between them. Germline V gives CDR1 MNHNS, CDR2 SASEGT. This CDR3 is 11 amino acids long. CDR3 loop: CASSERGAQHF. In DNA form, the CDR3 reads TGTGCCAGCAGTGAAAGGGGGGCCCAGCATTTT.

This clonotype has at least ten counts. The chain joins TRBV27 to TRBJ2-1; the D gene is possibly TRBD2 (6 bases). Trimming took off 5 bases at V and 7 bases at J, with 15 bases between the two ends. Germline CDR1 MNHEY, CDR2 SMNVEV (reference sequence). The CDR3 consists of 14 residues. The DNA of the CDR3 is TGTGCCAGCAGTATCCGGGACTCCGAAAATGAGCAGTTCTTC. Its protein is CASSIRDSENEQFF.

This clonotype was detected ten times or more. This rearrangement joins TRBV12-3 or TRBV12-4 to TRBJ1-1; maybe TRBD1 (6 bases). Trimming removed 3 bases from V and 6 bases from J, with 8 bases in between. The CDR3 totals 12 residues. CDR3 loop: CASSFGGPEAFF. In nucleotides, the CDR3 is TGTGCCAGCAGTTTCGGGGGCCCTGAAGCTTTCTTT.

In its sample, this clonotype was seen many times. This rearrangement joins TRBV20-1 to TRBJ1-6; the match to TRBD1 covers 7 bases. The CDR3 runs 13 residues. Trimming removed 6 bases from V and 7 bases from J; junction bases left unmatched: 6. Germline CDR1 and CDR2: DFQATT and SNEGSKA (reference sequence). The CDR3 sequence is CSARDSMNSPLHF. CDR3 coding DNA: TGCAGTGCGAGGGACAGCATGAATTCACCCCTCCACTTT.

This clonotype showed up just a few times. The rearrangement uses TRBV28 and TRBJ2-7; D is undetermined. V lost 6 bases and J lost 3, with 18 bases in between. The CDR3 is 15 amino acids. The germline CDR1 and CDR2 sequences are MDHEN and SYDVKM. CDR3 sequence: CASRPQAGIFYEQYV. The CDR3, as DNA: TGTGCCAGCAGGCCCCAGGCAGGTATCTTCTACGAGCAGTACGTC.

The V and J genes are TRBV28 and TRBJ2-2, with TRBD2 identical over 7 bases. Germline V gives CDR1 MDHEN, CDR2 SYDVKM. V trimming: 10 bases; J trimming: 3 bases; junction bases outside the gene matches: 14. The CDR3 extends over 16 amino acids. CDR3 nucleotides: TGTGCCACTTTTCCACTGGGAAGCGGGGACACCGGGGAGCTGTTTTTT. Protein sequence: CATFPLGSGDTGELFF.

This clonotype came up many times. The rearrangement uses TRBV3-1 and TRBJ2-2; D call uncertain. The CDR3 is 12 amino acids. The germline gives CDR1 LGHDT, CDR2 YNNKEL (reference sequence). Trimming stripped 8 bases from V and 5 bases from J, with 9 bases between. The CDR3 DNA reads as TGTGCCAGCTGCGTTGGTACCGGGGAGCTGTTTTTT. Translated: CASCVGTGELFF.

This clonotype was counted at least ten times. The rearrangement links TRBV7-9 to TRBJ1-1; a possible D gene is TRBD1 (6 bases). The CDR3 spans 14 residues. V lost 3 bases and J lost 1, with 9 bases in between. Germline lookup yields CDR1 SEHNR and CDR2 FQNEAQ (reference sequence). The CDR3 DNA reads TGTGCCAGCAGCTTGGGGGGCCAGAACACTGAAGCTTTCTTT. This encodes CASSLGGQNTEAFF.

There are many counts of this clonotype. This rearrangement joins TRBV29-1 to TRBJ2-1, with a possible D match to TRBD2 (5 bases). This CDR3 region has 14 residues. Trimming stripped 4 bases from V and 2 bases from J, with 12 bases between. Germline V gene lookup returns CDR1 SQVTM and CDR2 ANQGSEA. Written as DNA, the CDR3 is TGCAGCGTTGTGGGGTCCGGGGCCTACAATGAGCAGTTCTTC. This codes for CSVVGSGAYNEQFF.

This clonotype occurred many times. J is TRBJ2-7 and V is TRBV5-1; no clear D. Trimming took off 0 bases at V and 6 bases at J, with 4 bases between the two ends. CDR3 length: 11 amino acids. CDR1 and CDR2 (germline): SGHRS, YFSETQ. In DNA form, the CDR3 reads TGCGCCAGCAGCTTGGGTTTCGAGCAGTACTTC. Amino acids: CASSLGFEQYF. Supplemented by reference TRBV5-1 and TRBJ2-7, the full variable domain reads KAGVTQTPRYLIKTRGQQVTLSCSPISGHRSVSWYQQTPGQGLQFLFEYFSETQRNKGNFPGRFSGRQFSNSRSEMNVSTLELGDSALYLCASSLGFEQYFGPGTRLTVT.

This clonotype showed up many times. The CDR3 sequence is CASSFRRNQETQYF. CDR3 coding DNA: TGTGCCAGCAGCTTTCGGAGGAACCAAGAGACCCAGTACTTC. The chain has TRBV7-2 and TRBJ2-5; tentatively, D is TRBD2 (5 bases). Deletions cut 3 bases from V and 0 bases from J, with 8 bases between. This CDR3 spans 14 amino acids. In germline, CDR1 is SGHTA, CDR2 FQGNSA. Looking up the rest from reference TRBV7-2 and TRBJ2-5 gives the full variable domain: GAGVSQSPSNKVTEKGKDVELRCDPISGHTALYWYRQSLGQGLEFLIYFQGNSAPDKSGLPSDRFSAERTGGSVSTLTIQRTQQEDSAVYLCASSFRRNQETQYFGPGTRLLVL.

A few counts support this clonotype. The chain carries TRBV5-1 and TRBJ1-4; no definite D call. This CDR3 region has 14 residues. Germline CDR1 is SGHRS and CDR2 is YFSETQ. V was trimmed by 7 bases and J by 3 bases, leaving 13 bases between them. CDR3 coding DNA: TGCGCCAGCGCAAGAGGGTTAGCTAATGAAAAACTGTTTTTT. This codes for CASARGLANEKLFF.

In its sample, this clonotype was seen many times. V gene TRBV12-3 or TRBV12-4 combines with J gene TRBJ1-5; no definite D call. The CDR3 runs 15 residues. Trimming removed 4 bases at V and 6 bases at J, with 16 bases between. This chain's CDR3 is CASSSTLDGGQPQHF. The CDR3 bases are TGTGCCAGCAGTTCAACCTTGGACGGAGGTCAGCCCCAGCATTTT.

The rearrangement joins TRBV25-1 to TRBJ2-7; D gene ambiguous. Deletions cut 5 bases from V and 6 bases from J, with 11 bases between. Germline V lookup: CDR1 MGHDK, CDR2 SYGVNS. CDR3 size: 12 residues. This CDR3 is CASSPGSSEQYF. The CDR3 nucleotides are TGTGCCAGCAGTCCCGGAAGCTCCGAGCAGTACTTC.

This clonotype was seen at least ten times. This rearrangement joins TRBV4-3 to TRBJ2-3, with no clear D. Between the trimmed V and J ends, which lost 0 bases and 5 bases, there was a span of 9 bases. The CDR3 loop spans 14 amino acids. CDR1 and CDR2 (germline): LGHNA, YSLEER. Here the CDR3 reads CASSQDRREDTQYF. As DNA, the CDR3 is TGCGCCAGCAGCCAAGATAGAAGGGAAGATACGCAGTATTTT.

This clonotype was counted ten times or more. V and J are TRBV2 and TRBJ2-1; 9 bases line up with TRBD1. V dropped 1 base and J dropped 8; count of bases not matched to a gene: 9. The CDR3 has 16 residues. Germline loops: CDR1 SNHLY, CDR2 FYNNEI. The CDR3 spells CASSEGGKTGGDEQFF. The DNA for the CDR3 is TGTGCCAGCAGTGAAGGGGGCAAGACAGGGGGAGATGAGCAGTTCTTC.

This clonotype occurred many times. The rearrangement links TRBV5-6 to TRBJ2-1, with 12 nucleotides matching TRBD2. This CDR3 spans 21 amino acids. Trimming cost V 2 bases and J 1 base; bases outside gene matches: 16. Germline CDR1 is SGHDT and CDR2 is YYEEEE. CDR3 sequence reads: CASSLRLPGLAGRRSYNEQFF. The CDR3, as DNA: TGTGCCAGCAGCTTAAGGTTACCGGGACTAGCGGGTCGTAGGTCCTACAATGAGCAGTTCTTC. The entire variable domain, with the rest obtained from reference TRBV5-6 and TRBJ2-1, is as follows: DAGVTQSPTHLIKTRGQQVTLRCSPKSGHDTVSWYQQALGQGPQFIFQYYEEEERQRGNFPDRFSGHQFPNYSSELNVNALLLGDSALYLCASSLRLPGLAGRRSYNEQFFGPGTRLTVL.

This clonotype was observed many times. The rearrangement links TRBV28 to TRBJ1-5; TRBD1 is a possible D gene (6 bases). CDR3 length: 15 amino acids. Germline loops: CDR1 MDHEN, CDR2 SYDVKM. The germline V and J ends were trimmed by 5 bases and 5 bases, with 16 bases remaining between them. The CDR3 loop reads CASSQWARGHQPQHF. CDR3 in DNA: TGTGCCAGCAGTCAGTGGGCCCGGGGGCATCAGCCCCAGCATTTT.

Many counts were recorded for this clonotype. The J gene is TRBJ1-3, the V gene TRBV7-9; a possible D gene is TRBD1 (6 bases). V lost 5 bases, J lost 5 bases, and 13 bases lay in between. This CDR3 region has 14 residues. Germline V gene data show CDR1 as SEHNR and CDR2 as FQNEAQ (reference sequence). CDR3 in DNA: TGTGCCAGCAGCAACAGGGTGATCCGAAACACCATATATTTT. It encodes CASSNRVIRNTIYF. Together with reference TRBV7-9 and TRBJ1-3, the CDR3 gives the full variable domain: DTGVSQNPRHKITKRGQNVTFRCDPISEHNRLYWYRQTLGQGPEFLTYFQNEAQLEKSRLLSDRFSAERPKGSFSTLEIQRTEQGDSAMYLCASSNRVIRNTIYFGEGSWLTVV.

Many counts were recorded for this clonotype. The CDR3 here is CSAPSGGIYNEQFF. The CDR3 DNA reads as TGCAGTGCCCCTAGCGGGGGAATTTACAATGAGCAGTTCTTC. The chain carries TRBV20-1 and TRBJ2-1; 10 bases match TRBD2. Losses at the gene ends were 6 bases for V and 4 bases for J; bases not matched to a gene: 6. The CDR3 is 14 amino acids. Germline V lookup: CDR1 DFQATT, CDR2 SNEGSKA (reference sequence).

This clonotype has at least ten counts. V and J are TRBV25-1 and TRBJ2-3; D gene ambiguous. Trimming cost V 4 bases and J 3 bases, with 5 bases left between them. Germline CDR1 MGHDK, CDR2 SYGVNS. This CDR3 contains 12 residues. This CDR3 reads CASSGVTDTQYF. DNA of the CDR3: TGTGCCAGCAGTGGGGTGACAGATACGCAGTATTTT.

This clonotype showed up many times. J is TRBJ2-1 and V is TRBV5-1, with 12 bases lining up with TRBD2. CDR1 and CDR2 from the germline V gene are SGHRS and YFSETQ. Trimming took 4 bases from V and 4 from J; bases not matched to a gene: 6. This CDR3 comprises 16 residues. CDR3 in DNA: TGCGCCAGCAGCACATGGACTAGCGGGAATTACAATGAGCAGTTCTTC. It yields the protein CASSTWTSGNYNEQFF.

This clonotype was observed a few times. The CDR3 nucleotides are TGTGCCAGCAGCGTGACAGGGGGCCTCTCCTACGAGCAGTACTTC. It codes for CASSVTGGLSYEQYF. V gene TRBV7-2 combines with J gene TRBJ2-7, with 10 bases matching TRBD1. This CDR3 is built from 15 residues. CDR1 SGHTA and CDR2 FQGNSA come from the germline V gene. With 5 bases clipped from V and 0 bases from J, the junction kept 4 bases outside the gene matches.

This chain uses TRBV6-5 with TRBJ2-7; 9 positions agree with TRBD1. This CDR3 has 14 residues. J was trimmed by 5 bases and V by 2 bases; bases with no gene match: 4. Germline values: CDR1 MNHEY, CDR2 SVGAGI. The CDR3 spells CASSYDRGVHEQYF. The DNA for the CDR3 is TGTGCCAGCAGTTACGACAGGGGGGTCCACGAGCAGTACTTC.

This clonotype was seen ten or more times. The CDR3 protein is CASSQELLAGGTTDTQYF. CDR3 bases: TGTGCCAGCAGCCAAGAGTTACTAGCGGGGGGGACCACAGATACGCAGTATTTT. The genes are TRBV3-1 and TRBJ2-3; 13 nucleotides agree with TRBD2. This CDR3 spans 18 amino acids. Germline trimming cut 0 bases from V and 2 bases from J; bases unmatched to any gene: 5. Germline V gene lookup returns CDR1 LGHDT and CDR2 YNNKEL (reference sequence).

This clonotype was counted ten times or more. The chain joins TRBV20-1 to TRBJ2-5; 8 bases fit TRBD1. The trim removed 6 bases at V and 7 bases at J, leaving 10 bases unmatched. Germline V CDR1 and CDR2: DFQATT, SNEGSKA (reference sequence). The CDR3 totals 13 residues. Here the CDR3 reads CSADDRGGATQYF. The DNA of the CDR3 is TGCAGTGCCGACGACAGGGGCGGTGCGACCCAGTACTTC.

This clonotype was counted ten times or more. This chain joins TRBV5-1 and TRBJ2-1; 9 nucleotides agree with TRBD1. Germline loops: CDR1 SGHRS, CDR2 YFSETQ. The trim removed 4 bases at V and 8 bases at J, leaving 4 bases unmatched. This CDR3 region has 13 residues. The CDR3 coding sequence is TGCGCCAGCAGCGGGACAGGGTTCGATGAGCAGTTCTTC. The encoded protein is CASSGTGFDEQFF.

The rearrangement links TRBV30 to TRBJ1-2; the D is unclear. Trimming removed 0 bases at V and 5 bases at J, with 7 bases between. Germline values: CDR1 GTSNPN, CDR2 SVGIG (reference sequence). CDR3 length equals 12 residues. CDR3 DNA sequence: TGTGCCTGGAGTGTAAACGGGTATGGCTACACCTTC. It codes for CAWSVNGYGYTF. The full variable domain, in which reference TRBV30 and TRBJ1-2 provide the parts outside the CDR3, is SQTIHQWPATLVQPVGSPLSLECTVEGTSNPNLYWYRQAAGRGLQLLFYSVGIGQISSEVPQNLSASRPQDRQFILSSKKLLLSDSGFYLCAWSVNGYGYTFGSGTRLTVV.

This clonotype has a count of ten or more. This chain connects TRBV28 to TRBJ2-3, with TRBD1 identical over 9 bases. Germline-derived CDR1 and CDR2 are MDHEN and SYDVKM. The V segment lost 6 bases and the J segment 2 bases; nucleotides outside the gene matches: 6. The CDR3 runs to 15 residues. The CDR3 DNA sequence: TGTGCCAGCAGAAAGTGGACAGGGGACACAGATACGCAGTATTTT. This translates into CASRKWTGDTDTQYF.

This clonotype was observed at least ten times. The rearrangement uses TRBV12-3 or TRBV12-4 and TRBJ2-3; D may be TRBD2 (6 bases). The CDR3 is 14 residues long. The V gene lost 6 bases and the J gene lost 4 bases, with 14 bases spanning the gap. The CDR3 nucleotides are TGTGCCAGCAGCCTATGGTGGGGGGCAGATACGCAGTATTTT. Its translation: CASSLWWGADTQYF.